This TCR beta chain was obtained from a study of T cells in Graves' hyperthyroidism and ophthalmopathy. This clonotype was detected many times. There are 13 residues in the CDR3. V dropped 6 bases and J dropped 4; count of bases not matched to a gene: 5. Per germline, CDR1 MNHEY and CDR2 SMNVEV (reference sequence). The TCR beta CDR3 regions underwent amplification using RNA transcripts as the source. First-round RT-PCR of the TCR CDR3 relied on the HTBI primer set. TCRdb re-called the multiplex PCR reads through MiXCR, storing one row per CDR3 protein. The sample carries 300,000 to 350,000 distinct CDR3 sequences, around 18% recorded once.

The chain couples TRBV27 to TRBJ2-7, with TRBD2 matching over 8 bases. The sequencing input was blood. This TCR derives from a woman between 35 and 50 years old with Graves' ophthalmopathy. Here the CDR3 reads CASRERETYEQYF. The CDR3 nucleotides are TGTGCCAGCAGAGAGCGGGAGACGTACGAGCAGTACTTC.